Listed below are T cell receptor beta chains from one sample, sequenced in a study of cytomegalovirus exposure and HLA in healthy donors. Measured with immunoSEQ multiplex PCR; TCRdb has only the in-frame clones, and not every one. This table has more than 150,000 clones, around 73% appearing once. The sequenced sample consisted of PBMCs. The source is a male donor in good health and CMV-seronegative. Each CDR3 is given with its conserved first and last residue. Each record gives: J gene, V gene, clone size, D gene, CDR3 protein, CDR3 DNA. D genes are given only for firm matches. Clone size is not always given. Where it is, it says once, few, many or a class for expanded clones.

TRBJ2-7,TRBV2,-,-,CASSEDQGDEQYF,TGTGCCAGCAGTGAAGACCAGGGTGACGAGCAGTACTTC
TRBJ1-4,TRBV27,-,-,CASSLSRITEKLFF,TGTGCCAGCAGTTTATCGAGAATTACTGAAAAACTGTTTTTT
TRBJ1-3,TRBV7-2,-,-,CASSLAPPGSGNTIYF,TGTGCCAGCAGCTTAGCACCCCCAGGATCTGGAAACACCATATATTTT
TRBJ2-7,TRBV11-2,-,-,CASSLDLEVTYEQYF,TGTGCCAGCAGCTTAGATCTGGAGGTGACGTACGAGCAGTACTTC
TRBJ2-7,TRBV7-2,-,-,CASSSLYEQYF,TGTGCCAGCAGCTCCCTCTACGAGCAGTACTTC
TRBJ1-1,TRBV7-2,-,-,CASSPRQGFVNTEAFF,TGTGCCAGCAGCCCCCGGCAGGGGTTTGTGAACACTGAAGCTTTCTTT
TRBJ2-3,TRBV7-2,-,-,CASSLLGGADTQYF,TGTGCCAGCAGCTTACTAGGGGGAGCAGATACGCAGTATTTT
TRBJ1-2,TRBV28,once,-,CAIGTPYGYTF,TGTGCCATCGGGACACCCTATGGCTACACCTTC
TRBJ2-3,TRBV6-5,-,-,CASSYLGLFTDTQYF,TGTGCCAGCAGTTACCTGGGACTTTTCACAGATACGCAGTATTTT
TRBJ2-7,TRBV7-2,-,TRBD2,CASSVGGSSYEQYF,TGTGCCAGCAGCGTAGGCGGGAGCTCCTACGAGCAGTACTTC
TRBJ1-2,TRBV5-1,few,TRBD1,CASSSTGGGWGYTF,TGCGCCAGCAGCTCCACAGGGGGCGGGTGGGGCTACACCTTC
TRBJ2-5,TRBV9,-,-,CASSAGDWPGTQYF,TGTGCCAGCAGCGCGGGGGACTGGCCAGGGACCCAGTACTTC
TRBJ2-5,TRBV12-2,-,-,CASRHHFTQRCQETQYF,TGTGCAAGTCGCCACCATTTTACTCAGCGGTGCCAAGAGACCCAGTACTTC
TRBJ1-1,TRBV5-6,-,-,CASSLVGRGGTEAFF,TGTGCCAGCAGCTTGGTGGGGAGGGGGGGGACTGAAGCTTTCTTT
TRBJ2-3,TRBV7-6,once,TRBD2,CASSPGLAGGSSTDTQYF,TGTGCCAGCAGCCCAGGACTAGCGGGAGGGTCTAGCACAGATACGCAGTATTTT
TRBJ2-7,TRBV19,-,-,CASSIGTSSYEQYF,TGTGCCAGTAGTATTGGGACTTCCTCCTACGAGCAGTACTTC
TRBJ1-1,TRBV6-5,-,-,CASRLLQNTEAFF,TGTGCCAGCAGACTTCTGCAAAACACTGAAGCTTTCTTT
TRBJ2-5,TRBV5-1,-,TRBD1,CASSPGQRQETQYF,TGCGCCAGCAGCCCGGGACAGAGACAAGAGACCCAGTACTTC
TRBJ1-2,TRBV6-1,few,-,CASSEVAMYGYTF,TGTGCCAGCAGTGAAGTGGCAATGTATGGCTACACCTTC
TRBJ2-7,TRBV9,-,TRBD1,CASSPKDRGDYEQYF,TGTGCCAGCAGCCCGAAGGACAGGGGGGACTACGAGCAGTACTTC
TRBJ2-7,TRBV27,-,TRBD1,CASSTTGTGGFNEQYF,TGTGCCAGCAGTACGACCGGGACAGGGGGCTTCAACGAGCAGTACTTC
TRBJ2-5,TRBV5-6,-,TRBD1,CASSPQGAGETQYF,TGTGCCAGCAGCCCGCAGGGGGCAGGAGAGACCCAGTACTTC
TRBJ1-3,TRBV18,-,-,CASSPPGAGNTIYF,TGTGCCAGCTCGCCCCCGGGGGCTGGAAACACCATATATTTT
TRBJ1-5,TRBV5-4,-,-,CASILHQPQHF,TGTGCCAGCATACTGCATCAGCCCCAGCATTTT
TRBJ2-1,TRBV7-9,once,TRBD2,CASSPPGLAGRGEQFF,TGTGCCAGCAGCCCGCCGGGACTAGCGGGGAGAGGTGAGCAGTTCTTC
TRBJ1-1,TRBV28,-,-,CASSLTPNTEAFF,TGTGCCAGCAGTCTCACTCCGAACACTGAAGCTTTCTTT
TRBJ1-1,TRBV18,-,TRBD1,CASSEGQGGTEAFF,TGTGCCAGCTCAGAGGGACAGGGGGGCACTGAAGCTTTCTTT
TRBJ1-4,TRBV14,few,TRBD1,CASSHQTGSLGEKLFF,TGTGCCAGCAGCCATCAGACAGGGTCCCTCGGGGAAAAACTGTTTTTT
TRBJ1-5,TRBV30,few,-,CAWSATTSQPQHF,TGTGCCTGGAGCGCCACCACAAGTCAGCCCCAGCATTTT
TRBJ2-4,TRBV5-6,-,-,CASSLARVVKNIQYF,TGTGCCAGCAGCTTGGCCAGGGTTGTCAAAAACATTCAGTACTTC
TRBJ2-7,TRBV25-1,-,TRBD1,CASSEYSGTGGAQYF,TGTGCCAGCAGTGAATATTCCGGGACAGGGGGTGCGCAGTACTTC
TRBJ1-5,TRBV5-1,-,TRBD1,CASSSHPDRGNQPQHF,TGCGCCAGCAGTTCCCACCCGGACAGGGGCAATCAGCCCCAGCATTTT
TRBJ2-5,TRBV5-8,few,-,CASSLLGTKTQYF,TGTGCCAGCAGCTTGCTGGGGACAAAGACCCAGTACTTC
TRBJ1-5,TRBV2,-,-,CASEGTNNQPQHF,TGTGCCAGCGAAGGGACAAACAATCAGCCCCAGCATTTT
TRBJ1-1,TRBV5-6,-,TRBD1,CASRPTGTNTEAFF,TGTGCCAGCAGACCGACAGGGACGAACACTGAAGCTTTCTTT
TRBJ2-7,TRBV2,medium-sized,TRBD2,CASSPSGGPYEQYF,TGTGCCAGCAGTCCCTCGGGAGGGCCGTACGAGCAGTACTTC
TRBJ2-1,TRBV5-1,-,TRBD2,CASSPREGLRNEQFF,TGCGCCAGCAGCCCCCGGGAGGGCCTCCGTAATGAGCAGTTCTTC
TRBJ2-3,TRBV11-1,once,-,CASSLGQSTDTQYF,TGTGCCAGCAGCCTCGGACAGTCCACAGATACGCAGTATTTT
TRBJ2-3,TRBV5-1,-,TRBD2,CASERGPRTDTQYF,TGCGCCAGCGAGCGGGGGCCGAGGACAGATACGCAGTATTTT
TRBJ1-6,TRBV19,-,-,CASMSRDTWGSPLHF,TGTGCCAGTATGAGTCGGGACACCTGGGGTTCACCCCTCCACTTT
TRBJ2-3,TRBV6-1,-,TRBD2,CASKLAGGPGTQYF,TGTGCCAGCAAATTAGCGGGAGGGCCGGGTACGCAGTATTTT
TRBJ2-1,TRBV30,-,-,CAWRQINEQFF,TGTGCCTGGAGGCAGATCAATGAGCAGTTCTTC
TRBJ2-2,TRBV28,-,-,CASSLEGYGELFF,TGTGCCAGCAGTTTGGAGGGATACGGGGAGCTGTTTTTT
TRBJ1-2,TRBV6-1,-,-,CASIPGEGNYGYTF,TGTGCCAGCATTCCAGGGGAGGGAAACTATGGCTACACCTTC
TRBJ2-3,TRBV5-1,few,TRBD1,CASSWQGATDTQYF,TGCGCCAGCAGCTGGCAGGGGGCGACAGATACGCAGTATTTT
TRBJ2-7,TRBV7-8,-,-,CASALGQTYEQYF,TGTGCCAGCGCCTTAGGGCAGACCTACGAGCAGTACTTC
TRBJ2-7,TRBV11-2,few,TRBD2,CASSLWTSGTTYEQYF,TGTGCCAGCAGCTTATGGACTAGCGGTACTACCTACGAGCAGTACTTC
TRBJ2-3,TRBV5-1,once,-,CASSAGLNTDTQYF,TGCGCCAGCAGCGCAGGACTCAACACAGATACGCAGTATTTT
TRBJ1-5,TRBV11-2,-,-,CASSSGLNQPQHF,TGTGCCAGCAGCTCGGGACTTAATCAGCCCCAGCATTTT
TRBJ2-1,TRBV13,-,-,CASSSYRANEQFF,TGTGCCAGCAGCTCATACAGGGCCAATGAGCAGTTCTTC
TRBJ2-1,TRBV7-2,once,TRBD2,CASSPPGLAGAFNEQFF,TGTGCCAGCAGCCCGCCGGGACTAGCGGGAGCTTTCAATGAGCAGTTCTTC
TRBJ2-1,TRBV7-3,-,-,CASSLYRESPRNEQFF,TGTGCCAGCAGCTTATACAGGGAATCCCCTAGAAATGAGCAGTTCTTC
TRBJ1-6,TRBV15,-,TRBD1,CATSRDQGDSPLHF,TGTGCCACCAGCAGAGACCAGGGGGATTCACCCCTCCACTTT